Given below is one T cell receptor (beta chain) in context. This CDR3 spans 15 amino acids. The germline gives CDR1 SNHLY, CDR2 FYNNEI. V was clipped by 4 bases and J by 3 bases, with 10 bases between them. The entry originates in a study of cytomegalovirus exposure and HLA in healthy donors. PCR employed 60 Vbeta and 13 Jbeta primers. The data were produced by immunoSEQ multiplex PCR, yet TCRdb's version contains in-frame clones alone and is incomplete. The top ten clones hold under 45% of a sample with about 60,000 clones, approximately 71% of them seen once. The source material was PBMCs. V usage is TRBV2 and J usage is TRBJ2-6; tentative D call: TRBD1 (6 bases). The clonotype originates from a man aged 40-49 years in good health and CMV-seropositive. The CDR3 DNA is TGTGCCAGCAGTGGACAGGTGGTTGGGGCCAACGTCCTGACTTTC. Amino acid sequence: CASSGQVVGANVLTF.